This entry concerns a single T cell receptor beta chain. No antigen is known for it. Trimming removed 3 bases from V and 5 bases from J; junction bases left unmatched: 4. CDR1 is SGDLS and CDR2 is YYNGEE in the germline V gene. CDR3 length equals 14 residues. TCRdb's copy holds only in-frame clones and misses some; the assay was immunoSEQ multiplex PCR. In the table there are roughly 3,600 clones, around 78% of which are singletons. These data belong to a study of CD4+ T cells in melanoma. Findings and limits, study-wide: A reported correlation linked neoantigen-specific CD4+ T cells to CD8+, macrophage and B cell function. In melanoma, neoantigen-specific CD4+ T cells reportedly differed in differentiation state.

The origin of this receptor is a human donor with melanoma. Sequenced material: tumor tissue. The chain joins TRBV9 to TRBJ2-1; 8 bases map to TRBD1. CDR3 nucleotides: TGTGCCAGCAGCGGTGGACAGGGAAACAATGAGCAGTTCTTC. It encodes CASSGGQGNNEQFF.